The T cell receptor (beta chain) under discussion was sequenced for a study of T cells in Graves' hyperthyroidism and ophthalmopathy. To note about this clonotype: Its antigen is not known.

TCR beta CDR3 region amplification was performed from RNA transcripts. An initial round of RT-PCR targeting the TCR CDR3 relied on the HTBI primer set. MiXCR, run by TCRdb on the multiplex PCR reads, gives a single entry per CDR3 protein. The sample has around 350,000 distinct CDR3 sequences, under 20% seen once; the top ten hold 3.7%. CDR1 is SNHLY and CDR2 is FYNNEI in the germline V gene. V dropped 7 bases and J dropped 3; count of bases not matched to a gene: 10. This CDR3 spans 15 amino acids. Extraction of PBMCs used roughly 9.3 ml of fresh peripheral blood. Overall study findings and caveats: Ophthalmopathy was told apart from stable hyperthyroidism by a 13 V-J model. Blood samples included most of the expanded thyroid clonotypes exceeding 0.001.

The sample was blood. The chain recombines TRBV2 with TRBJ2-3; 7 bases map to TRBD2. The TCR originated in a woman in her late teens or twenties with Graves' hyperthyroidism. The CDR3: CASIRDPGGTDTQYF. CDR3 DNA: TGTGCCAGCATTCGGGACCCGGGGGGTACAGATACGCAGTATTTT.